Shown below are 20 T cell receptor beta chains from a single sample sequenced in a study of vaccination and CD4 T cells after COVID-19. Sequencing of the DNA from cultured CD4+ T cells was carried out with the Oncomine TCR Beta short-read assay. TCRdb called the PCR reads again in MiXCR, with one record for every CDR3 protein. Among some 11,000 distinct CDR3 sequences, more than 65% were seen once, and the ten largest hold roughly 13%. Sample treatment: roughly 10-day PBMC culture with coronavirus spike peptide pools or control peptides (ViraFEST assay). Antigens of these TCRs are unknown. Sample: CD4+ T cells from blood, cultured in vitro. Receptors were obtained from a human donor who had recovered from COVID-19.

This chain links TRBV15 with TRBJ1-2, with D perhaps TRBD1 (5 bases). V shed 5 bases and J shed 6 bases, with 19 bases lying between them. Germline-derived CDR1 and CDR2 are LNHNV and YYDKDF (reference sequence). The CDR3 covers 15 residues. In DNA, the CDR3 is TGTGCCACCAGCCGAGCCGGCAGGGAATTGGATGGCTACACCTTC. Its translation: CATSRAGRELDGYTF.

The V call is TRBV20-1, the J call TRBJ1-5, with 9 nucleotides matching TRBD1. V shed 3 bases and J 1 base; nucleotides not matched to a gene: 1. This CDR3 is built from 14 residues. Germline lookup yields CDR1 DFQATT and CDR2 SNEGSKA (reference sequence). The CDR3 DNA reads as TGCAGTGCTAGCGACAGGGGGAGCAATCAGCCCCAGCATTTT. It is translated as CSASDRGSNQPQHF.

V and J are TRBV5-6 and TRBJ1-5; 9 bases map to TRBD1. Per the germline V gene, CDR1 is SGHDT and CDR2 is YYEEEE. The CDR3 is 14 residues long. J lost 4 bases, V lost 2 bases, and 1 base had no gene match. DNA for the CDR3: TGTGCCAGCAGCTTAGACAGGGGGAATCAGCCCCAGCATTTT. As protein: CASSLDRGNQPQHF.

This clonotype was seen a single time. This chain connects TRBV27 to TRBJ2-7; 8 bases are a match to TRBD1. J was trimmed by 3 bases and V by 7 bases; bases with no gene match: 8. Germline-derived CDR1 and CDR2 are MNHEY and SMNVEV (reference sequence). The CDR3 has 14 amino acids. In DNA form, the CDR3 reads TGTGCCAGCAAGACCGGGACAGGTGGCTACGAGCAGTACTTC. Translation: CASKTGTGGYEQYF.

This clonotype was observed a single time. The J gene is TRBJ2-5, the V gene TRBV7-2; the match to TRBD2 covers 8 bases. This CDR3 has 13 residues. With 5 bases clipped from V and 4 bases from J, the junction kept 3 bases outside the gene matches. Germline V lookup: CDR1 SGHTA, CDR2 FQGNSA. CDR3 loop: CASSPGLGETQYF. As DNA, the CDR3 is TGTGCCAGCAGCCCGGGACTAGGAGAGACCCAGTACTTC. Looking up the rest from reference TRBV7-2 and TRBJ2-5 gives the full variable domain: GAGVSQSPSNKVTEKGKDVELRCDPISGHTALYWYRQSLGQGLEFLIYFQGNSAPDKSGLPSDRFSAERTGGSVSTLTIQRTQQEDSAVYLCASSPGLGETQYFGPGTRLLVL.

The CDR3: CASSGQSWSYTF. CDR3 DNA sequence: TGTGCCAGCAGCGGACAGTCCTGGAGCTACACCTTC. The chain recombines TRBV14 with TRBJ1-2; maybe TRBD1 (6 bases). The germline CDR1 and CDR2 sequences are SGHDN and FVKESK. This CDR3 spans 12 amino acids. The V end lost 5 bases, the J end lost 9 bases, and 13 bases lay between the germline ends.

This clonotype was picked up one time. V and J are TRBV20-1 and TRBJ2-3; 12 bases line up with TRBD2. Trimming at V came to 4 bases and at J to 7 bases, leaving 9 bases not matched to a gene. The length of the CDR3 is 15 residues. Germline-derived CDR1 and CDR2 are DFQATT and SNEGSKA (reference sequence). The CDR3 nucleotides are TGCAGTGCTACCCAGACTAGCGGGAGTGCATATACGCAGTATTTT. Its protein product is CSATQTSGSAYTQYF.

The chain recombines TRBV28 with TRBJ2-7; 10 nucleotides align to TRBD2. The CDR3 covers 15 residues. The germline V gene has CDR1 MDHEN and CDR2 SYDVKM. Trimming took 2 bases from V and 2 from J; bases not matched to a gene: 3. CDR3 DNA: TGTGCCAGCAGTTTACCCCTAGCGGGGGCCTACGAGCAGTACTTC. Translating it yields CASSLPLAGAYEQYF.

V gene TRBV20-1 combines with J gene TRBJ2-3; 9 positions agree with TRBD1. CDR3 length: 16 amino acids. V was clipped by 2 bases and J by 3 bases; unmatched bases: 9. CDR1 and CDR2 from the germline V gene are DFQATT and SNEGSKA (reference sequence). CDR3 loop: CSARLFGQGKTDTQYF. The CDR3 bases are TGCAGTGCTAGACTATTCGGACAGGGGAAGACAGATACGCAGTATTTT.

This clonotype rates as large. The rearrangement joins TRBV7-2 to TRBJ1-1, with D possibly being TRBD1 (5 bases). Germline-derived CDR1 and CDR2 are SGHTA and FQGNSA. The CDR3 has 14 amino acids. The V and J ends lost 5 bases and 6 bases respectively, with 16 bases between them. Written as DNA, the CDR3 is TGTGCCAGCAGCCCCTGGGGGAGTAGGGCTGAAGCTTTCTTT. Translation gives CASSPWGSRAEAFF.

The CDR3 nucleotides read TGCAGTGCTAGAGATCTGAGGGTCGGGACGGATCATCAGCCCCAGCATTTT. Protein sequence: CSARDLRVGTDHQPQHF. The rearrangement joins TRBV20-1 to TRBJ1-5, with D possibly TRBD1 on 5 matching bases. The CDR3 length is 17 residues. From germline, CDR1 is DFQATT and CDR2 SNEGSKA (reference sequence). Trimming shortened V by 0 bases and J by 5 bases, and 20 bases separated the two germline ends.

The chain is built from TRBV15 and TRBJ2-2, with 8 bases lining up with TRBD1. Trimming cost V 5 bases and J 4 bases; bases outside gene matches: 6. This CDR3 is built from 15 residues. Germline-derived CDR1 and CDR2 are LNHNV and YYDKDF (reference sequence). Written as DNA, the CDR3 is TGTGCCACCAGCGGAACAGGGGGTATCACCGGGGAGCTGTTTTTT. Translation: CATSGTGGITGELFF.

This rearrangement joins TRBV20-1 to TRBJ2-3; no clear D gene. Germline values: CDR1 DFQATT, CDR2 SNEGSKA (reference sequence). CDR3 length equals 11 residues. CDR3 nucleotide sequence: TGCGGCGGAGTAAGGTCAGATACGCAGTATTTT. Protein: CGGVRSDTQYF.

The CDR3 here is CSASSHGLATNTGELFF. As DNA, the CDR3 is TGCAGTGCTAGTAGCCATGGACTAGCGACGAACACCGGGGAGCTGTTTTTT. The chain is built from TRBV20-1 and TRBJ2-2; TRBD2 aligns across 9 bases. The ends lost 3 bases at V and 0 bases at J; junction bases unmatched: 8. The germline gives CDR1 DFQATT, CDR2 SNEGSKA (reference sequence). The CDR3 is 17 amino acids.

The chain recombines TRBV5-4 with TRBJ1-1; no clear D. The germline V and J ends were trimmed by 3 bases and 5 bases, with 11 bases remaining between them. The CDR3 has 13 residues. The germline gives CDR1 SGHNT, CDR2 YYREEE (reference sequence). CDR3 nucleotide sequence: TGTGCCAGCAGCTCACCCGTGAGAACTGAAGCTTTCTTT. Residues: CASSSPVRTEAFF.

A few counts support this clonotype. The V and J genes are TRBV10-3 and TRBJ2-7; tentatively, D is TRBD1 (5 bases). Trimming left V 6 bases short and J 1 base short, with 10 bases between. The germline gives CDR1 ENHRY, CDR2 SYGVKD. CDR3 length: 13 amino acids. This chain's CDR3 is CAISAGWSYEQYF. CDR3 nucleotides: TGTGCCATCAGCGCAGGGTGGTCCTACGAGCAGTACTTC.

The rearrangement uses TRBV7-9 and TRBJ1-2; D is undetermined. Germline-derived CDR1 and CDR2 are SEHNR and FQNEAQ (reference sequence). The CDR3 consists of 15 residues. Trimming removed 3 bases from V and 3 bases from J, with 14 bases in between. CDR3 protein: CASSFYPSQHYGYTF. DNA of the CDR3: TGTGCCAGCAGCTTTTATCCGAGCCAACACTATGGCTACACCTTC. Complete variable domain (other parts from reference TRBV7-9 and TRBJ1-2): DTGVSQNPRHKITKRGQNVTFRCDPISEHNRLYWYRQTLGQGPEFLTYFQNEAQLEKSRLLSDRFSAERPKGSFSTLEIQRTEQGDSAMYLCASSFYPSQHYGYTFGSGTRLTVV.

The chain links TRBV7-2 to TRBJ2-5, with 7 bases lining up with TRBD2. The junction had 15 bases not matched to a gene; V was cut back by 3 bases and J by 5 bases. The germline CDR1 and CDR2 sequences are SGHTA and FQGNSA. CDR3 length: 17 amino acids. The CDR3 region has the DNA TGTGCCAGCAGCTTGAGTACTAGCGATGGGTTAGTGGAGACCCAGTACTTC. Translation: CASSLSTSDGLVETQYF.

V and J are TRBV19 and TRBJ2-7; a possible D gene is TRBD2 (5 bases). V lost 1 base, J lost 0 bases, and 10 bases lay in between. In germline, CDR1 is LNHDA, CDR2 SQIVND (reference sequence). This CDR3 has 15 amino acids. Here the CDR3 reads CASSIAGEGSYEQYF. The CDR3, as DNA: TGTGCCAGTAGTATAGCCGGAGAGGGCTCCTACGAGCAGTACTTC.

This clonotype was detected only a few times. This rearrangement joins TRBV10-2 to TRBJ2-7; 8 bases map to TRBD1. The CDR3 spans 16 residues. With V trimmed by 8 bases and J by 0 bases, 12 bases remained unmatched. Germline V gene sequence: CDR1 WSHSY, CDR2 SAAADI. The CDR3 here is CASLASPGQASYEQYF. The DNA for the CDR3 is TGCGCCAGCCTGGCTTCCCCGGGACAGGCCTCCTACGAGCAGTACTTC.